This record covers a single T cell receptor (beta chain). Its antigen remains unknown. These data come from a study of OX40 agonist ivuxolimab in advanced cancers. Study observations and caveats: Within 6 weeks, CD4+ and CD8+ blood T cells expanded clonally at 0.1 to 3.0 mg/kg. The investigators did not determine what antigen specificity the expanded peripheral T cells had.

Sequencing was performed with immunoSEQ multiplex PCR; in TCRdb, only in-frame clones are kept and a portion is missing. The data show tens of thousands of clones, over 75% seen once. The CDR3 runs to 15 residues. V was pared by 8 bases and J by 0 bases, with 16 bases between. Per germline, CDR1 MDHEN and CDR2 SYDVKM. Source: CD4+ or CD8+ T cells sorted from blood, taken in a trial of the OX40 agonist ivuxolimab. This clonotype was obtained from an adult with an advanced solid tumor such as melanoma, head and neck, liver or kidney cancer. This chain joins TRBV28 and TRBJ1-1; D remains unclear. CDR3 nucleotides: TGTGCCAGCCGACCTGCAATAGGGCTGAACACTGAAGCTTTCTTT. It is translated as CASRPAIGLNTEAFF.